One and the same sample provided the 17 T cell receptor beta chains below, sequenced in a study of spatial heterogeneity in lung cancer. Documented time point: sample taken at primary tumor resection. Unsorted tumor, nontumor lung tissue or cryopreserved PBMC supplied the whole RNA. TCRdb re-derived calls from the 5' RACE reads in MiXCR, one entry per CDR3 protein. The repertoire consists of about 6,900 distinct CDR3 sequences, with about 6% occurring once and the leading ten covering 7.5% to 10%. This specimen was normal lung tissue next to the tumor, taken at surgery. Receptor source: a female donor with early-stage non-small cell lung cancer.

This clonotype has at least ten counts. Being off target in a library aimed at alpha chains, this beta chain has a size of little meaning. The chain employs TRBV9 and TRBJ2-5; 9 bases line up with TRBD2. Per germline, CDR1 SGDLS and CDR2 YYNGEE. V lost 0 bases and J lost 5; bases outside the gene matches: 5. CDR3 length: 15 amino acids. CDR3 loop: CASSVGVAGVETQYF. The CDR3 DNA is TGTGCCAGCAGCGTAGGGGTAGCGGGAGTTGAGACCCAGTACTTC.

This clonotype was detected only a few times. This beta chain is a stray sequence in a library constructed for alpha chains; its clone size is not meaningful. The V call is TRBV20-1, the J call TRBJ2-3, with D tentatively TRBD2 (6 bases). The CDR3 spans 15 residues. Trimming pared 0 bases from V and 0 bases from J, leaving 10 bases between. Germline CDR1 is DFQATT and CDR2 is SNEGSKA (reference sequence). The CDR3 DNA reads TGCAGTGCTAGAGATCAACGGGGGAGCACAGATACGCAGTATTTT. Translation gives CSARDQRGSTDTQYF.

This clonotype is medium-sized within its sample. In a library made to pick up alpha chains, this beta chain is a stray read with a size that means little. The chain is built from TRBV20-1 and TRBJ2-3; 9 bases are a match to TRBD1. Germline CDR1 reads DFQATT; CDR2 reads SNEGSKA (reference sequence). V lost 1 base to trimming and J lost 8 bases; unmatched junction nucleotides: 7. The CDR3 has 14 residues. In nucleotides, the CDR3 is TGCAGTGCTAGAGGGACAGGGGCTCAGGGTACGCAGTATTTT. Translated, it gives CSARGTGAQGTQYF.

Concerning this clonotype itself: The library was built for alpha chains, so this beta chain is an off-target read and its size means little. The gene calls are TRBV7-9 and TRBJ2-5, with D perhaps matching TRBD2 (6 bases). The V gene's germline CDR1 is SEHNR and CDR2 FQNEAQ (reference sequence). Trimming took off 1 base at V and 5 bases at J, with 17 bases between the two ends. The CDR3 has 16 residues. The CDR3 DNA reads as TGTGCCAGCAGCTTAGTCGTGGGAGGTACCGGGGAGACCCAGTACTTC. This codes for CASSLVVGGTGETQYF. The variable domain in full, completed from reference TRBV7-9 and TRBJ2-5, reads DTGVSQNPRHKITKRGQNVTFRCDPISEHNRLYWYRQTLGQGPEFLTYFQNEAQLEKSRLLSDRFSAERPKGSFSTLEIQRTEQGDSAMYLCASSLVVGGTGETQYFGPGTRLLVL.

This clonotype is labeled medium-sized. This beta chain lies outside the target of a library built for alpha chains; its clone size means little. The rearrangement links TRBV13 to TRBJ2-4; D call uncertain. Germline V gives CDR1 PRHDT, CDR2 FYEKMQ (reference sequence). Trimming took off 5 bases at V and 9 bases at J, with 14 bases between the two ends. CDR3 size: 13 residues. CDR3: CASSTRTKGIQYF. The CDR3 DNA sequence: TGTGCCAGCAGCACTCGGACCAAGGGCATTCAGTACTTC.

This clonotype was counted between two and nine times. As an off-target read in a library built for alpha chains, this beta chain has a frequency of little significance. V usage is TRBV5-1 and J usage is TRBJ2-1; D call uncertain. V gave up 3 bases and J gave up 6 bases, with 4 bases separating them. Germline assignment: CDR1 SGHRS and CDR2 YFSETQ. This CDR3 spans 11 amino acids. CDR3: CASSYLNEQFF. The CDR3 DNA sequence: TGCGCCAGCAGCTACCTCAATGAGCAGTTCTTC.

This clonotype is termed medium-sized. Being off target in a library aimed at alpha chains, this beta chain has a size of little meaning. This chain links TRBV7-9 with TRBJ2-5; D possibly corresponds to TRBD1 (5 bases). With 11 bases removed from V and 0 bases from J, the gap between germline ends came to 13 bases. There are 13 residues in the CDR3. CDR1 SEHNR and CDR2 FQNEAQ come from the germline V gene (reference sequence). This chain's CDR3 is CAGQPENQETQYF. Written as DNA, the CDR3 is TGTGCCGGACAACCAGAGAACCAAGAGACCCAGTACTTC.

This clonotype is labeled as medium-sized. A library made for alpha chains picked up this beta chain off target, so its size means little. The genes are TRBV7-9 and TRBJ2-6; TRBD1 might be the D (5 bases). The CDR3 has 15 residues. V gave up 5 bases and J gave up 2 bases, with 10 bases separating them. Per the germline V gene, CDR1 is SEHNR and CDR2 is FQNEAQ (reference sequence). This chain's CDR3 is CASSGRVTGANVLTF. The CDR3 DNA reads as TGTGCCAGCAGCGGCAGGGTGACTGGGGCCAACGTCCTGACTTTC.

As for this clonotype: A library made for alpha chains picked up this beta chain off target, so its size means little. This chain uses TRBV27 with TRBJ1-1, with D unresolved. Germline CDR1 is MNHEY and CDR2 is SMNVEV (reference sequence). The CDR3 contains 14 residues. Trimming took 5 bases from V and 1 from J, leaving 11 bases between them. The CDR3 sequence: CASSPTATNTEAFF. The DNA of the CDR3 is TGTGCCAGCAGTCCCACGGCAACGAACACTGAAGCTTTCTTT.

By sample fraction, this clonotype is medium-sized. This beta chain came through as a stray read in a library set up for alpha chains, and its size says little. The chain links TRBV3-1 to TRBJ1-4; TRBD1 might be the D (5 bases). Trimming stripped 2 bases from V and 6 bases from J, with 13 bases between. This CDR3 region has 15 residues. From germline, CDR1 is LGHDT and CDR2 YNNKEL (reference sequence). CDR3 nucleotides: TGTGCCAGCAGCCAAACAGGCGGGGGGGATGAAAAACTGTTTTTT. Amino acid sequence: CASSQTGGGDEKLFF.

Sample share makes this clonotype medium-sized. This beta chain is a stray read from a library made for alpha chains; its abundance is not meaningful. This chain links TRBV6-6 with TRBJ2-3; D gene uncertain. Trimming took 4 bases from V and 0 from J, leaving 8 bases between them. Germline CDR1 is MNHNY and CDR2 is SVGAGI (reference sequence). CDR3 length equals 14 residues. Here the CDR3 DNA reads TGTGCCAGCAGTTTCACACAGAGCACAGATACGCAGTATTTT. Protein: CASSFTQSTDTQYF.

This clonotype was seen at least ten times. This beta chain was picked up by a library intended for alpha chains and is off target, so its count carries little meaning. The V and J genes are TRBV18 and TRBJ1-6; D is unresolved. CDR3 size: 13 residues. Trimming pared 3 bases from V and 10 bases from J, leaving 10 bases between. The germline CDR1 and CDR2 sequences are KGHSH and LQKENI. The DNA of the CDR3 is TGTGCCAGCTCACCTAGCGGGCGCTCACCCCTCCACTTT. It translates to CASSPSGRSPLHF.

At least ten counts were recorded for this clonotype. This beta chain appears as a stray read in a library generated for alpha chains; its size is not informative. The rearrangement uses TRBV5-1 and TRBJ2-3, with D perhaps TRBD2 (5 bases). This CDR3 spans 15 amino acids. Germline V lookup: CDR1 SGHRS, CDR2 YFSETQ. Deletions cut 2 bases from V and 2 bases from J, with 12 bases between. In DNA form, the CDR3 reads TGCGCCAGCAGCTTTGGGCGGGCGTCCACAGATACGCAGTATTTT. This translates into CASSFGRASTDTQYF. Based on the CDR3 plus reference TRBV5-1 and TRBJ2-3, the full variable domain is KAGVTQTPRYLIKTRGQQVTLSCSPISGHRSVSWYQQTPGQGLQFLFEYFSETQRNKGNFPGRFSGRQFSNSRSEMNVSTLELGDSALYLCASSFGRASTDTQYFGPGTRLTVL.

This clonotype was found a few times. Since it is a stray read in a library aimed at alpha chains, this beta chain has a size that is not meaningful. The J gene is TRBJ2-6, the V gene TRBV4-2; 9 bases match TRBD1. Losses at the gene ends were 3 bases for V and 1 base for J; bases not matched to a gene: 4. This CDR3 is built from 17 residues. The germline V gene encodes CDR1 LGHNA and CDR2 YNFKEQ. CDR3 amino acids: CASSQGQGPSGANVLTF. The CDR3 coding sequence is TGTGCCAGCAGCCAGGGACAGGGCCCGTCTGGGGCCAACGTCCTGACTTTC.

With regard to this clonotype: This beta chain appears as a stray read in a library generated for alpha chains; its size is not informative. The V gene is TRBV12-3 or TRBV12-4, the J gene TRBJ1-4; D is possibly TRBD1 (5 bases). This CDR3 is 14 amino acids long. The V end was cut by 4 bases, the J end by 5 bases, with 11 bases between. The CDR3 here is CASSSYRRNEKLFF. CDR3 bases: TGTGCCAGCAGTTCTTACAGGCGAAATGAAAAACTGTTTTTT.

In this sample, this clonotype is medium-sized. Because the library targeted alpha chains, this beta chain is an off-target read whose size means little. The V gene is TRBV2, the J gene TRBJ2-5; a possible D gene is TRBD1 (6 bases). This CDR3 region has 12 residues. V lost 11 bases to trimming and J lost 5 bases, with 15 bases between them. Germline lookup yields CDR1 SNHLY and CDR2 FYNNEI. DNA for the CDR3: TGTGCCCCGACAGGCCCCGGGGAGACCCAGTACTTC. Its translation is CAPTGPGETQYF.

Comments on this clonotype: This beta chain slipped into a library made for alpha chains as a stray read, so its size is not meaningful. The chain uses TRBV11-2 and TRBJ2-5, with 10 bases lining up with TRBD2. The CDR3 is 16 residues long. J was trimmed by 7 bases and V by 5 bases; bases with no gene match: 13. Germline loops: CDR1 SGHAT, CDR2 FQNNGV. CDR3 nucleotides: TGTGCCAGCAGCCACCCGGGTACTAGCGGGATTCGGACCCAGTACTTC. It translates to CASSHPGTSGIRTQYF.